This TCR beta chain derives from a study of CD4 T cells in relation to SARS-CoV-2 and coronaviruses. The protocol was immunoSEQ multiplex PCR, while the TCRdb copy is restricted to in-frame clones and leaves out a portion. The table shows 20,000 to 25,000 clones, with around 67% occurring only once. The unexposed donors gave CD4+ T cells in about 2010-2019, prior to COVID-19. After about 11 days of culture, CD4+ T cells were isolated. To note about this clone: Its antigen is undetermined.

This CDR3 has 13 residues. CDR1 MNHEY and CDR2 SVGAGI come from the germline V gene. The V end lost 8 bases, the J end lost 0 bases, and 9 bases lay between the germline ends. The sequenced sample consisted of CD4+ T cells from PBMCs, cultured in vitro. The V gene is TRBV6-5, the J gene TRBJ2-3; D is perhaps TRBD2 (6 bases). This TCR was sampled from a human donor in good health. CDR3 bases: TGTGCCAGCGCGGGGAGAAGCACAGATACGCAGTATTTT. This encodes CASAGRSTDTQYF.